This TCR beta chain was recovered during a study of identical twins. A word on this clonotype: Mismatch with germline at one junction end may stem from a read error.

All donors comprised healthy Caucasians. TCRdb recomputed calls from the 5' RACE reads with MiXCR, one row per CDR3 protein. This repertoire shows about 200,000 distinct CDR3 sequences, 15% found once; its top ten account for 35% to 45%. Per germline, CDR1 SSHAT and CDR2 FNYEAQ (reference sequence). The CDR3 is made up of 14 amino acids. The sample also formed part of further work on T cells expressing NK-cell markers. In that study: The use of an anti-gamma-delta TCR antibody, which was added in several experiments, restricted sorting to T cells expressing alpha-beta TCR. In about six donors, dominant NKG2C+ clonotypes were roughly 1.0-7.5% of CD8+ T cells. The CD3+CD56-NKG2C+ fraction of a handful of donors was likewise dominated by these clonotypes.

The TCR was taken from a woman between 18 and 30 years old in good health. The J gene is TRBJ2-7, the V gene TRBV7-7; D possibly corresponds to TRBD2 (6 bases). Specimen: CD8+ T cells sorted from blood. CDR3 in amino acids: CASSLAAGHYEQYF. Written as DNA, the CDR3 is TGTGCTAGCAGCTTAGCGGCCGGACATTACGAGCAGTACTTC. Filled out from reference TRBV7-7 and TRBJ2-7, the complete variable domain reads GAGVSQSPRYKVTKRGQDVTLRCDPISSHATLYWYQQALGQGPEFLTYFNYEAQPDKSGLPSDRFSAERPEGSISTLTIQRTEQRDSAMYRCASSLAAGHYEQYFGPGTRLTVT.